This TCR beta chain is from a study of blood T cell repertoires in COVID-19. Study summary: There were acute and convalescent COVID-19 samples, and they came from the United States, Italy and Spain. T cells, B-cell-depleted T cells, or PBMCs provided the cDNA or gDNA that served as material.

V gave up 6 bases and J gave up 4 bases; unmatched junction bases: 12. The germline V gene has CDR1 LNHDA and CDR2 SQIVND (reference sequence). The CDR3 covers 16 residues. Original data processing: Quantification of nucleated cells was approximated via reference gene primer amplification. This table comes from immunoSEQ multiplex PCR, and its TCRdb copy is limited to in-frame clones, with some not included. For V, J and clone size, that table is used; D and trimming come from the DNA. The sample lists 55,000 to 60,000 clones, about 70% occurring once. This sequence joins TRBV19 and TRBJ2-7; 10 bases line up with TRBD2. The TCR comes from a man aged 45 to 65 with active or convalescent COVID-19. Sequences were obtained from peripheral blood. In DNA form, the CDR3 reads TGTGCCAGTAGAGGGACTAGCGTCAAGGGGATTTACGAGCAGTACTTC. This codes for CASRGTSVKGIYEQYF.